This T cell receptor (beta chain) was profiled in a study of beta chain features in type 1 diabetes. Study-wide context: On cell yields, gender and age, patients and healthy donors were similar.

Notes on this clone: The antigen remains undetermined.

Per the germline V gene, CDR1 is SGHRS and CDR2 is YFSETQ. The CDR3 extends over 15 amino acids. V trimming: 0 bases; J trimming: 2 bases; junction bases outside the gene matches: 5. cDNA synthesis used the whole RNA isolate, giving expressed TCRB sequences. The repertoire was sequenced with immunoSEQ multiplex PCR; TCRdb's copy has only in-frame clones and lacks some. The sample lists a few hundred thousand clones; about a tenth were seen once. The study, taken as a whole, reports: Moderately but significantly shorter TCRB CDR3s were found in Type 1 diabetes patients in all four CD4+ subsets. Cells with high TCR expression could be over-represented by cDNA sequencing.

V gene TRBV5-1 combines with J gene TRBJ2-7; TRBD2 agrees at 7 bases. This sequence originates from a man aged 25 to 40 with type 1 diabetes. The material sequenced was naive CD4+ T cells from blood. This CDR3 reads CASSLDSLAAYEQYF. The CDR3 DNA follows: TGCGCCAGCAGCTTGGACAGCCTAGCGGCCTACGAGCAGTACTTC. The full variable domain, its missing parts supplied by reference TRBV5-1 and TRBJ2-7, is KAGVTQTPRYLIKTRGQQVTLSCSPISGHRSVSWYQQTPGQGLQFLFEYFSETQRNKGNFPGRFSGRQFSNSRSEMNVSTLELGDSALYLCASSLDSLAAYEQYFGPGTRLTVT.